This T cell receptor (beta chain) was retrieved from a study of blood T cells in healthy people across ages. Germline trimming cut 4 bases from V and 2 bases from J; bases unmatched to any gene: 13. Germline CDR1 and CDR2: SGHRS and YFSETQ. CDR3 length: 19 amino acids. Through a sample-barcoded 5' primer and a J-beta primer mix, a second PCR was run for roughly 6 to 12 cycles. Via MiXCR, TCRdb re-called the 5' RACE reads, giving one row per CDR3 protein. Among about 1.8 million distinct CDR3 sequences listed, roughly 49% were seen once. The sequence came from a woman between 35 and 50 years old in good health. The V call is TRBV5-1, the J call TRBJ2-7; 15 bases map to TRBD2. Sample: blood. The chain's CDR3 is CASSPGLAGGRPSTYEQYF. CDR3 nucleotide sequence: TGCGCCAGCAGCCCGGGACTAGCGGGGGGTCGACCCAGTACCTACGAGCAGTACTTC.